The 9 T cell receptor beta chains below were found in one sample sequenced in a study of cytomegalovirus exposure and HLA in healthy donors. PCR involved 60 Vbeta and 13 Jbeta primers. Repertoires were generated with immunoSEQ multiplex PCR, while TCRdb's copy carries only in-frame clones and drops some. Counted here are some 190,000 clones, around 81% occurring once; the ten biggest clones make up about 1.7%. Sequenced: PBMCs. The receptors were gathered from a man younger than 30 in good health and CMV-seronegative.

The chain recombines TRBV18 with TRBJ1-1; D may be TRBD1 (6 bases). There are 16 residues in the CDR3. The ends were cut back, 5 bases at V and 10 bases at J, with 26 bases in the middle. Looked up from germline, CDR1 is KGHSH and CDR2 is LQKENI. The CDR3 spells CASSKGGDTSSLPAFF. CDR3 coding DNA: TGTGCCAGCTCAAAAGGTGGGGACACTTCCTCACTTCCAGCTTTCTTT. Combining the CDR3 with reference TRBV18 and TRBJ1-1 gives the whole variable domain NAGVMQNPRHLVRRRGQEARLRCSPMKGHSHVYWYRQLPEEGLKFMVYLQKENIIDESGMPKERFSAEFPKEGPSILRIQQVVRGDSAAYFCASSKGGDTSSLPAFFGQGTRLTVV.

This clone was counted between two and nine times. This chain links TRBV14 with TRBJ2-1; a weak D match, TRBD1 (6 bases). The CDR3 loop spans 16 amino acids. V gave up 0 bases and J gave up 9 bases, with 18 bases separating them. Germline V gene lookup returns CDR1 SGHDN and CDR2 FVKESK. The CDR3 loop reads CASSQEQGVPFVEQFF. CDR3 bases: TGTGCCAGCAGCCAAGAACAGGGAGTCCCCTTTGTTGAGCAGTTCTTC.

V is TRBV5-6 and J is TRBJ2-1; TRBD1 might be the D (5 bases). V lost 0 bases, J lost 4 bases, and 11 bases lay in between. Germline V CDR1 and CDR2: SGHDT, YYEEEE. The CDR3 covers 15 residues. CDR3 coding DNA: TGTGCCAGCAGCTTGGGGGGCCAGACGTACAATGAGCAGTTCTTC. It encodes CASSLGGQTYNEQFF.

The chain uses TRBV6-1 and TRBJ1-1; tentative D call: TRBD1 (6 bases). With 3 bases removed from V and 3 bases from J, the gap between germline ends came to 14 bases. This CDR3 has 15 residues. Germline-derived CDR1 and CDR2 are MNHNS and SASEGT. Here the CDR3 DNA reads TGTGCCAGCAGTGAGATACAGGGTTTCGACACTGAAGCTTTCTTT. The encoded protein is CASSEIQGFDTEAFF.

The V and J genes are TRBV2 and TRBJ2-7, with 9 bases lining up with TRBD2. The V segment lost 4 bases and the J segment 6 bases; nucleotides outside the gene matches: 4. Germline loops: CDR1 SNHLY, CDR2 FYNNEI. The CDR3 extends over 13 amino acids. The CDR3 nucleotides read TGTGCCAGCAGTGGGATAGCGGGGGCCGAGCAGTACTTC. Its protein product is CASSGIAGAEQYF.

V and J are TRBV7-3 and TRBJ2-2, with D possibly TRBD2 on 5 matching bases. The germline V and J ends were trimmed by 0 bases and 4 bases, with 9 bases remaining between them. Germline CDR1 SGHTA, CDR2 FQGTGA. This CDR3 has 15 amino acids. CDR3 protein: CASSLTLLGTGELFF. DNA for the CDR3: TGTGCCAGCAGCTTAACGTTACTAGGCACCGGGGAGCTGTTTTTT.

This clone has a handful of counts. The V and J genes are TRBV4-1 and TRBJ2-7; D gene unclear. V lost 1 base and J 7 bases, leaving 14 bases between the germline ends. The CDR3 is 14 residues long. Germline values: CDR1 MGHRA, CDR2 YSYEKL. Here the CDR3 reads CASSQVAPQREQYF. For the CDR3, the DNA is TGCGCCAGCAGCCAAGTTGCTCCCCAGAGGGAGCAGTACTTC.

The CDR3 region has the DNA TGTGCCAGGAGACCGGGACAGGGGACCCACGAGCAGTACTTC. Encoded protein: CARRPGQGTHEQYF. V and J are TRBV27 and TRBJ2-7, with 10 bases matching TRBD1. The CDR3 contains 14 residues. The trim removed 9 bases at V and 5 bases at J, leaving 10 bases unmatched. Germline lookup yields CDR1 MNHEY and CDR2 SMNVEV (reference sequence).

The rearrangement uses TRBV28 and TRBJ1-2, with D maybe TRBD1 (5 bases). Trimming removed 5 bases from V and 8 bases from J, with 12 bases in between. CDR1 MDHEN and CDR2 SYDVKM come from the germline V gene. CDR3 length equals 12 residues. CDR3 sequence reads: CASSIERGGYTF. The CDR3 DNA reads as TGTGCCAGCAGTATTGAACGGGGGGGCTACACCTTC.